This is a list of T cell receptor beta chains from one sample in a study of immune heterogeneity within non-small cell lung tumors. From the multiplex PCR reads, TCRdb called clonotypes with MiXCR, one entry per CDR3 protein. The profile covers 15,000 or so distinct CDR3 sequences, with 28% appearing a single time and 5% to 5.5% taken by the ten largest. Sequencing was done on a sample of lung tumor tissue. Every receptor here comes from a man aged 35 to 55 with non-small cell lung cancer. The conserved cysteine and the conserved F or W are not part of the CDR3 here. Each record gives: V gene, CDR3 length, CDR3 protein.

V gene: TRBV19
CDR3 length: 14
CDR3 protein: ASSEGTGWSYDEQF

V gene: TRBV2
CDR3 length: 11
CDR3 protein: ASWGQGNSPLH

V gene: TRBV12-3/TRBV12-4
CDR3 length: 12
CDR3 protein: ASSPRTATGELF

V gene: TRBV27
CDR3 length: 15
CDR3 protein: ASRKVGLAGETREQY

V gene: TRBV14
CDR3 length: 12
CDR3 protein: ASSQFPGLFETF

V gene: TRBV12-3/TRBV12-4
CDR3 length: 12
CDR3 protein: ASSLGGVGNTIY

V gene: TRBV29-1
CDR3 length: 12
CDR3 protein: SAQDRPLNTEAF

V gene: TRBV4-1
CDR3 length: 14
CDR3 protein: ASSQADGSSGNTIY

V gene: TRBV5-6
CDR3 length: 11
CDR3 protein: ASTKAGPETQY

V gene: TRBV2
CDR3 length: 13
CDR3 protein: ASRFQVGRNEKLF

V gene: TRBV27
CDR3 length: 11
CDR3 protein: ASSLDSDYGYT

V gene: TRBV7-9
CDR3 length: 11
CDR3 protein: ASSLAAWGEAF

V gene: TRBV20-1
CDR3 length: 11
CDR3 protein: SAPGQLNTEAF

V gene: TRBV5-1
CDR3 length: 13
CDR3 protein: ASRPGVMGSNEQF